This T cell receptor (beta chain) stems from a study of blood T cell repertoires in COVID-19. About the research overall: T cells, B-cell-depleted T cells, or PBMCs supplied cDNA or gDNA.

V lost 3 bases, J lost 0 bases, and 1 base stayed unmatched. Germline V gene sequence: CDR1 SNHLY, CDR2 FYNNEI. The CDR3 length is 15 residues. In the original processing: Amplification with reference gene primers provided the estimates of nucleated cell counts. Clones were sequenced by immunoSEQ multiplex PCR, and TCRdb holds only the in-frame ones, with some missing. From that table come the V and J calls and clone size; the DNA was used to work out D and trimming. The table records about 100,000 clones, roughly 80% of them present only once. The chain couples TRBV2 to TRBJ2-1; TRBD2 matches 8 bases. The specimen was peripheral blood. The clonotype comes from a man between 60 and 70 years old with acute or convalescent COVID-19. This CDR3 reads CASSDAGGSYNEQFF. The CDR3 DNA reads TGTGCCAGCAGTGACGCGGGGGGCTCCTACAATGAGCAGTTCTTC. Full variable domain (remainder filled in from reference TRBV2 and TRBJ2-1): EPEVTQTPSHQVTQMGQEVILRCVPISNHLYFYWYRQILGQKVEFLVSFYNNEISEKSEIFDDQFSVERPDGSNFTLKIRSTKLEDSAMYFCASSDAGGSYNEQFFGPGTRLTVL.